This T cell receptor (beta chain) was profiled in a study of CD4 T cells in relation to SARS-CoV-2 and coronaviruses. For the study at large: After roughly ten days of antigen culture, PBMC TCR beta CDR3s were sequenced.

For approximately eleven days, some 9.7 x 10^4 sorted CD4+ cells grew with T cell-depleted PBMCs and CEF. Study-wide points: Crossreactivity was assessed only for spike protein, not other viral proteins. No donor gave both pre-pandemic and post-infection samples.

This clone was detected a few times. Its antigen is still unknown. The method was immunoSEQ multiplex PCR; TCRdb's version includes in-frame clones alone and lacks a portion of them. The table shows some 32,000 clones, with roughly four fifths occurring only once. With V trimmed by 4 bases and J by 7 bases, 7 bases remained unmatched. Germline V gene data show CDR1 as SGHTS and CDR2 as YDEGEE. The CDR3 consists of 13 residues. The receptor was derived from an adult with COVID-19. The sequencing sample was made of memory CD4+ T cells from PBMCs, cultured in vitro. V gene TRBV5-8 combines with J gene TRBJ1-2; 7 nucleotides align to TRBD1. The CDR3 is CASSDRDSSGYTF. The CDR3 coding sequence is TGTGCCAGCAGCGACCGGGACAGTAGTGGCTACACCTTC.